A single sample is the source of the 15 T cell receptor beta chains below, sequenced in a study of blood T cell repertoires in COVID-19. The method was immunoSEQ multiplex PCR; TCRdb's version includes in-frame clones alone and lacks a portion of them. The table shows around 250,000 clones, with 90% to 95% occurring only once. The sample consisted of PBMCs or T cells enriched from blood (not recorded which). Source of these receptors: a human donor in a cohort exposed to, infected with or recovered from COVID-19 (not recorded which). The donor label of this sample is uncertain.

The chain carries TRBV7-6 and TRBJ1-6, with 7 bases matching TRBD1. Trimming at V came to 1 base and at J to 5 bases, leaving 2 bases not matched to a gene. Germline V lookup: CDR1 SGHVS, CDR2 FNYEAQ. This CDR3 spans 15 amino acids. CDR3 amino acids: CASSLETGNNSPLHF. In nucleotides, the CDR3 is TGTGCCAGCAGCTTAGAGACAGGGAATAATTCACCCCTCCACTTT.

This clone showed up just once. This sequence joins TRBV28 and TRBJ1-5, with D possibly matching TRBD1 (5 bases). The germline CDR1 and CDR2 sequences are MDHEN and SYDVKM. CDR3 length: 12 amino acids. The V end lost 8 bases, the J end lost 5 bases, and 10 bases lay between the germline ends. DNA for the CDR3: TGTGCCAGCGGAAAAGGGGATCAGCCCCAGCATTTT. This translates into CASGKGDQPQHF.

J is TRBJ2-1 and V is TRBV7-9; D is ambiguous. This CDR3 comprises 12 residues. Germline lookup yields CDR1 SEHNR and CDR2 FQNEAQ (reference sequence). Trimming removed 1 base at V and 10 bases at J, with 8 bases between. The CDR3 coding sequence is TGTGCCAGCAGCTTAGGGCTCGGGGAGCAGTTCTTC. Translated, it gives CASSLGLGEQFF.

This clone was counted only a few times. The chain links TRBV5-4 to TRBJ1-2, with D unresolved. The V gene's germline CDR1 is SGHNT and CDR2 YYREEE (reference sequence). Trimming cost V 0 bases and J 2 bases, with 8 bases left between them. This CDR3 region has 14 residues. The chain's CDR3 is CASSLVGRNYGYTF. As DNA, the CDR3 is TGTGCCAGCAGCTTGGTTGGCCGCAACTATGGCTACACCTTC.

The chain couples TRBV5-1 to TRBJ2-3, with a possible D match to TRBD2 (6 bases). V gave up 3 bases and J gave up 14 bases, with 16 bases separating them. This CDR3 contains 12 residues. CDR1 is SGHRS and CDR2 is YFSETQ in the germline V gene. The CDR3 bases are TGCGCCAGCAGCTCGTCGGGGGAGCGTCGGTATTTT. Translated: CASSSSGERRYF.

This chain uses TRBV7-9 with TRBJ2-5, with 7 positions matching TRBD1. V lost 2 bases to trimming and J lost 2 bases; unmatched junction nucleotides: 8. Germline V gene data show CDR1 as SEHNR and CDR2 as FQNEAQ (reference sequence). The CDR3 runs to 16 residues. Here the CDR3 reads CASSLRQGRGQETQYF. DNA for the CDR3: TGTGCCAGCAGCTTAAGACAGGGAAGGGGGCAAGAGACCCAGTACTTC. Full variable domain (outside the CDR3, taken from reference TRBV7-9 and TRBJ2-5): DTGVSQNPRHKITKRGQNVTFRCDPISEHNRLYWYRQTLGQGPEFLTYFQNEAQLEKSRLLSDRFSAERPKGSFSTLEIQRTEQGDSAMYLCASSLRQGRGQETQYFGPGTRLLVL.

The CDR3 here is CASSLGGSGDTEAFF. For the CDR3, the DNA is TGTGCCAGCAGCTTGGGAGGTTCGGGAGACACTGAAGCTTTCTTT. V usage is TRBV5-6 and J usage is TRBJ1-1, with D uncertain. CDR1 is SGHDT, CDR2 YYEEEE, per germline. Trimming removed 0 bases at V and 3 bases at J, with 12 bases between. The CDR3 has 15 amino acids.

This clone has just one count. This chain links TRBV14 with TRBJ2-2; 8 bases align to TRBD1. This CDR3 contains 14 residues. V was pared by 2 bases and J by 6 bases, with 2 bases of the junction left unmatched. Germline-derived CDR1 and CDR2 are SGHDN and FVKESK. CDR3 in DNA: TGTGCCAGCAGCCAATTACAGGGGGCCGGGGAGCTGTTTTTT. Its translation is CASSQLQGAGELFF.

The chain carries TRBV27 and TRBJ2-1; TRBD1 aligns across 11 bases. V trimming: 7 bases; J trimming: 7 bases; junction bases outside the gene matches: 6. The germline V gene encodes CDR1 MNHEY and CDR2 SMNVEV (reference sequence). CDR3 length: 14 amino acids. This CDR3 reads CASIGTGGRNEQFF. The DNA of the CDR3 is TGTGCCAGCATCGGGACAGGGGGTAGGAATGAGCAGTTCTTC.

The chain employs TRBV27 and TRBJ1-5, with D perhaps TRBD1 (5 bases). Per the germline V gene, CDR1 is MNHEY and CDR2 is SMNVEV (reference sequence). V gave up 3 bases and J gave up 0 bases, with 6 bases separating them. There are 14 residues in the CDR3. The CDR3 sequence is CASSFRGSNQPQHF. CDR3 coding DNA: TGTGCCAGCAGTTTTAGGGGTAGCAATCAGCCCCAGCATTTT.

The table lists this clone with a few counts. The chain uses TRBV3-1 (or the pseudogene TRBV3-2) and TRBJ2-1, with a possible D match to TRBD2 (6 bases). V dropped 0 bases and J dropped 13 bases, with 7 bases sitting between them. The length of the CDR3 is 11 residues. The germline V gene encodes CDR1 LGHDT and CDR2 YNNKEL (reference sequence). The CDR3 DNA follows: TGTGCCAGCAGCCAAGAGCGGGGCCAGTTCTTC. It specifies CASSQERGQFF.

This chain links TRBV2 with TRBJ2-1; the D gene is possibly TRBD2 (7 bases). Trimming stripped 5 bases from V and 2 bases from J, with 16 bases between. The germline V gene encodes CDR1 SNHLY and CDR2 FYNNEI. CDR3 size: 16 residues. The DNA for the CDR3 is TGTGCCAGCAGTCCGGTGGAGGGGGGGCCCTACAATGAGCAGTTCTTC. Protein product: CASSPVEGGPYNEQFF.

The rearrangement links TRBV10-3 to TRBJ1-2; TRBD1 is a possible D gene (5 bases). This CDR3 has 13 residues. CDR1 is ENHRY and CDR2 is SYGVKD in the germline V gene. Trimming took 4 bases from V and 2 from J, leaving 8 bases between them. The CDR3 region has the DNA TGTGCCATCAGTGGGACACTGAACTATGGCTACACCTTC. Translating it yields CAISGTLNYGYTF.

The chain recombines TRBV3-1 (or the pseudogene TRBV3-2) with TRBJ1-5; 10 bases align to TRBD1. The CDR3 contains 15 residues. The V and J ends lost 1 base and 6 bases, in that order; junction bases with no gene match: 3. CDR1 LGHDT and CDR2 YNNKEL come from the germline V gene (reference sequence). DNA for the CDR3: TGTGCCAGCAGCCAAGGGACAGGGGGTTTTCAGCCCCAGCATTTT. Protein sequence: CASSQGTGGFQPQHF.

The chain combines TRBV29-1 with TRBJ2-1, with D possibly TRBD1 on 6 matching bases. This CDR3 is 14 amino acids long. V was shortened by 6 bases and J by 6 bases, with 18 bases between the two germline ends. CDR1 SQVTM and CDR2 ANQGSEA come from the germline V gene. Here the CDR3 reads CSVPTGQGANEQFF. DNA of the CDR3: TGCAGCGTCCCTACAGGGCAAGGGGCCAATGAGCAGTTCTTC.